This passage covers 32 T cell receptor beta chains from one sample sequenced in a study of cytomegalovirus exposure and HLA in healthy donors. Vbeta (60) and Jbeta (13) primers were used in the PCR. Libraries were prepared by immunoSEQ multiplex PCR; TCRdb keeps only in-frame clonotypes and omits some of them. The sample shows a few hundred thousand clones, around 90% of them seen only once. The sequencing sample was made of PBMCs. All receptors derive from a girl aged 2-10 years in good health and CMV-seronegative.

The V gene is TRBV7-3, the J gene TRBJ2-2; D is possibly TRBD1 (5 bases). Deletions cut 6 bases from V and 5 bases from J, with 13 bases between. Per germline, CDR1 SGHTA and CDR2 FQGTGA. The CDR3 runs 14 residues. The DNA for the CDR3 is TGTGCCAGCAGTAAACCGGCAGGGACCGGGGAGCTGTTTTTT. This encodes CASSKPAGTGELFF.

The gene calls are TRBV15 and TRBJ1-5; D gene unclear. Per germline, CDR1 LNHNV and CDR2 YYDKDF (reference sequence). V dropped 3 bases and J dropped 3 bases, with 15 bases sitting between them. CDR3 size: 16 residues. CDR3 protein: CATSSDPRSDNQPQHF. Written as DNA, the CDR3 is TGTGCCACCAGCAGTGACCCTCGAAGCGACAATCAGCCCCAGCATTTT.

The V call is TRBV27, the J call TRBJ1-4; 7 bases fit TRBD1. The trim removed 5 bases at V and 7 bases at J, leaving 13 bases unmatched. This CDR3 spans 16 amino acids. CDR1 is MNHEY, CDR2 SMNVEV, per germline (reference sequence). The CDR3 DNA is TGTGCCAGCAGTATCGGGACAGCCATCTCCCTTGAAAAACTGTTTTTT. It yields the protein CASSIGTAISLEKLFF.

This chain connects TRBV7-9 to TRBJ2-1, with TRBD2 identical over 8 bases. The CDR3 sequence is 17 residues long. Per germline, CDR1 SEHNR and CDR2 FQNEAQ (reference sequence). Trimming at V came to 5 bases and at J to 0 bases, leaving 9 bases not matched to a gene. The DNA of the CDR3 is TGTGCCAGCAGCCACCCCCGAAGCGGGAGCTCCTACAATGAGCAGTTCTTC. It translates to CASSHPRSGSSYNEQFF.

J is TRBJ2-1 and V is TRBV6-1; 7 bases align to TRBD2. The J segment lost 8 bases and the V segment lost 4 bases, leaving 11 bases of the junction unmatched. The CDR3 sequence is 15 residues long. CDR1 is MNHNS, CDR2 SASEGT, per germline. CDR3 amino acids: CASSGGTTPTDEQFF. The CDR3 DNA reads as TGTGCCAGCAGTGGAGGGACTACCCCCACTGATGAGCAGTTCTTC.

V usage is TRBV2 and J usage is TRBJ2-3, with D perhaps matching TRBD2 (5 bases). From germline, CDR1 is SNHLY and CDR2 FYNNEI. Trimming left V 2 bases short and J 0 bases short, with 15 bases between. The CDR3 length is 17 residues. The CDR3 bases are TGTGCCAGCAGTGAATGGAGGAGGTCAGTTAGCACAGATACGCAGTATTTT. Amino acid sequence: CASSEWRRSVSTDTQYF. Filled out from reference TRBV2 and TRBJ2-3, the complete variable domain reads EPEVTQTPSHQVTQMGQEVILRCVPISNHLYFYWYRQILGQKVEFLVSFYNNEISEKSEIFDDQFSVERPDGSNFTLKIRSTKLEDSAMYFCASSEWRRSVSTDTQYFGPGTRLTVL.

The chain employs TRBV2 and TRBJ2-5; D is possibly TRBD2 (7 bases). Germline lookup yields CDR1 SNHLY and CDR2 FYNNEI. The V and J ends lost 6 bases and 2 bases respectively, with 13 bases between them. This CDR3 region has 14 residues. This CDR3 reads CASREGGGQETQYF. CDR3 nucleotides: TGTGCCAGCAGAGAGGGAGGGGGACAAGAGACCCAGTACTTC.

The V call is TRBV23-1, the J call TRBJ2-5; maybe TRBD1 (6 bases). TRBV23-1 is an ORF, with its function uncertain. The CDR3 runs to 17 residues. The germline V and J ends were trimmed by 4 bases and 5 bases, with 23 bases remaining between them. For the CDR3, the DNA is TGCGCCAGCAGTCTTAAGGCAGGGGCCCTGGTCTGGGAGACCCAGTACTTC. Protein sequence: CASSLKAGALVWETQYF.

V usage is TRBV11-2 and J usage is TRBJ2-1, with a weak D call TRBD2 (6 bases). This CDR3 comprises 12 residues. CDR1 is SGHAT, CDR2 FQNNGV, per germline. The V and J ends lost 4 bases and 10 bases respectively, with 11 bases between them. CDR3 in amino acids: CASSWGDPEQFF. In DNA form, the CDR3 reads TGTGCCAGCAGCTGGGGGGACCCGGAGCAGTTCTTC.

The V call is TRBV14, the J call TRBJ2-5; 8 bases are a match to TRBD2. Germline loops: CDR1 SGHDN, CDR2 FVKESK. With 3 bases clipped from V and 3 bases from J, the junction kept 6 bases outside the gene matches. CDR3 size: 15 residues. CDR3 sequence: CASSQRVAGKETQYF. The CDR3 nucleotides read TGTGCCAGCAGCCAGCGGGTAGCGGGAAAAGAGACCCAGTACTTC.

CDR3 nucleotide sequence: TGTGCCTGGAGTGTACGACAGGGGGGCGGAAAACTGTTTTTT. Protein product: CAWSVRQGGGKLFF. This rearrangement joins TRBV30 to TRBJ1-4; 9 bases agree with TRBD1. The CDR3 extends over 14 amino acids. The J segment lost 10 bases and the V segment lost 0 bases, leaving 6 bases of the junction unmatched. Germline CDR1 and CDR2: GTSNPN and SVGIG (reference sequence).

This chain uses TRBV15 with TRBJ1-1, with D unclear. Between the trimmed V and J ends, which lost 6 bases and 3 bases, there was a span of 11 bases. This CDR3 has 13 amino acids. Per the germline V gene, CDR1 is LNHNV and CDR2 is YYDKDF (reference sequence). This CDR3 is CATSSRWYTEAFF. The CDR3 nucleotides read TGTGCCACCAGTTCCAGGTGGTACACTGAAGCTTTCTTT.

The rearrangement uses TRBV15 and TRBJ2-7, with D possibly matching TRBD2 (6 bases). Deletions cut 6 bases from V and 3 bases from J, with 21 bases between. Per the germline V gene, CDR1 is LNHNV and CDR2 is YYDKDF (reference sequence). The CDR3 contains 16 residues. This chain's CDR3 is CATRTFGDFEDYEQYF. CDR3 in DNA: TGTGCCACCAGAACTTTCGGGGACTTCGAGGACTACGAGCAGTACTTC.

The chain recombines TRBV9 with TRBJ2-3; D is possibly TRBD1 (5 bases). CDR3 size: 16 residues. Trimming shortened V by 4 bases and J by 0 bases, and 15 bases separated the two germline ends. Germline V gene sequence: CDR1 SGDLS, CDR2 YYNGEE. The CDR3 spells CASSKSPDTSTDTQYF. CDR3 nucleotides: TGTGCCAGCAGCAAATCTCCGGACACGAGCACAGATACGCAGTATTTT.

A few counts support this clone. The rearrangement links TRBV28 to TRBJ2-3, with 16 positions matching TRBD2. The CDR3 has 17 residues. Unmatched junction bases numbered 5, after V lost 3 bases and J lost 5 bases. From germline, CDR1 is MDHEN and CDR2 SYDVKM. CDR3 residues: CASSLGTSGGVGDTQYF. The CDR3 DNA sequence: TGTGCCAGCAGTTTGGGGACTAGCGGGGGGGTAGGAGATACGCAGTATTTT.

The chain couples TRBV19 to TRBJ1-2; D possibly corresponds to TRBD1 (6 bases). The V end lost 4 bases, the J end lost 4 bases, and 13 bases lay between the germline ends. The CDR3 covers 14 residues. Germline V gene sequence: CDR1 LNHDA, CDR2 SQIVND (reference sequence). The CDR3 reads CASSTGEQPYGYTF. The CDR3, as DNA: TGTGCCAGTAGTACAGGGGAACAGCCCTATGGCTACACCTTC.

The chain couples TRBV2 to TRBJ1-4, with 10 bases lining up with TRBD1. CDR1 SNHLY and CDR2 FYNNEI come from the germline V gene. This CDR3 has 16 amino acids. The junction had 8 bases not matched to a gene; V was cut back by 6 bases and J by 4 bases. The CDR3 sequence: CASRPGQGPYNEKLFF. CDR3 DNA sequence: TGTGCCAGCAGGCCGGGACAGGGGCCGTATAATGAAAAACTGTTTTTT.

V is TRBV29-1 and J is TRBJ1-2, with 8 bases that match TRBD1. The CDR3 totals 14 residues. The V segment lost 6 bases and the J segment 6 bases; nucleotides outside the gene matches: 12. In germline, CDR1 is SQVTM, CDR2 ANQGSEA. The chain's CDR3 is CSVESRDRSDGYTF. The CDR3 region has the DNA TGCAGCGTAGAGTCCCGGGACAGGAGTGATGGCTACACCTTC.

The J gene is TRBJ2-3, the V gene TRBV5-4; D unresolved. CDR3 length: 14 residues. V was cut by 4 bases and J by 6 bases, with 15 bases left in between. Per the germline V gene, CDR1 is SGHNT and CDR2 is YYREEE (reference sequence). CDR3 region: CASSVALSRDTQYF. The CDR3 DNA reads as TGTGCCAGCAGCGTCGCCCTTAGCCGTGATACGCAGTATTTT. Full variable domain (remainder filled in from reference TRBV5-4 and TRBJ2-3): ETGVTQSPTHLIKTRGQQVTLRCSSQSGHNTVSWYQQALGQGPQFIFQYYREEENGRGNFPPRFSGLQFPNYSSELNVNALELDDSALYLCASSVALSRDTQYFGPGTRLTVL.

The V call is TRBV19, the J call TRBJ1-2, with 8 bases fitting TRBD1. In germline, CDR1 is LNHDA, CDR2 SQIVND (reference sequence). V lost 6 bases and J lost 8; bases outside the gene matches: 11. CDR3 length: 14 amino acids. The CDR3: CASSLQTGGEGYTF. The DNA for the CDR3 is TGTGCCAGTAGCCTCCAAACAGGGGGTGAGGGCTACACCTTC.

CDR3 DNA: TGTGCCATCAGTGAGTCGGGGCCTGGCTACACCTTC. Amino acid sequence: CAISESGPGYTF. The rearrangement uses TRBV10-3 and TRBJ1-2; D might be TRBD1 (5 bases). The CDR3 is 12 amino acids. Germline CDR1 reads ENHRY; CDR2 reads SYGVKD. Trimming cost V 0 bases and J 7 bases, with 6 bases left between them.

The rearrangement links TRBV6-7 to TRBJ1-1; 8 bases map to TRBD1. TRBV6-7 is treated as an ORF (open reading frame) with a function not yet certain. With V trimmed by 2 bases and J by 1 base, 12 bases remained unmatched. CDR3 size: 18 residues. The CDR3 loop reads CASSYVRDRTRGNTEAFF. DNA of the CDR3: TGTGCCAGCAGTTACGTCCGGGACAGGACCCGGGGGAACACTGAAGCTTTCTTT.

The chain is built from TRBV28 and TRBJ1-1, with a tentative D call TRBD1 (5 bases). In germline, CDR1 is MDHEN, CDR2 SYDVKM. The V gene lost 3 bases and the J gene lost 0 bases, with 17 bases spanning the gap. The CDR3 spans 17 residues. The DNA of the CDR3 is TGTGCCAGCAGTTTCAGGGTCCGACATTCTATGAACACTGAAGCTTTCTTT. It is translated as CASSFRVRHSMNTEAFF.

This clone was observed once. V is TRBV6-5 and J is TRBJ1-1; D not resolved. Germline CDR1 is MNHEY and CDR2 is SVGAGI. V was clipped by 2 bases and J by 1 base, with 8 bases between them. This CDR3 spans 14 amino acids. The DNA for the CDR3 is TGTGCCAGCAGTTACGCTCACAGGAACACTGAAGCTTTCTTT. It translates to CASSYAHRNTEAFF.

The gene calls are TRBV19 and TRBJ1-3; D is uncertain. The CDR3 runs 14 residues. The V gene's germline CDR1 is LNHDA and CDR2 SQIVND (reference sequence). V dropped 9 bases and J dropped 0 bases, with 12 bases sitting between them. The DNA for the CDR3 is TGTGCCAGCTCACCGGGTGGCTCTGGAAACACCATATATTTT. Encoded protein: CASSPGGSGNTIYF.

This chain joins TRBV10-2 and TRBJ2-7; 13 bases map to TRBD2. Germline V gives CDR1 WSHSY, CDR2 SAAADI. The trim removed 6 bases at V and 5 bases at J, leaving 4 bases unmatched. The CDR3 is 14 amino acids. The CDR3 DNA follows: TGCGCCAGCAGGAAACTAGCGGGAGGGGACGAGCAGTACTTC. Translation gives CASRKLAGGDEQYF.

The V call is TRBV19, the J call TRBJ1-2, with a possible D match to TRBD1 (5 bases). The V gene's germline CDR1 is LNHDA and CDR2 SQIVND (reference sequence). The CDR3 sequence is 15 residues long. Trimming left V 6 bases short and J 2 bases short, with 16 bases between. The CDR3 loop reads CASSPARQWNYGYTF. CDR3 nucleotides: TGTGCCAGTAGCCCAGCCCGACAGTGGAACTATGGCTACACCTTC.

The chain carries TRBV6-4 and TRBJ2-5; 11 bases align to TRBD2. V was pared by 5 bases and J by 2 bases, with 4 bases of the junction left unmatched. Germline V gene lookup returns CDR1 MRHNA and CDR2 SNTAGT. The CDR3 spans 15 residues. As DNA, the CDR3 is TGTGCCAGCAGTACTAGCGGGGGCCCGCAAGAGACCCAGTACTTC. Translated: CASSTSGGPQETQYF.

The V gene is TRBV25-1, the J gene TRBJ2-2, with 7 bases fitting TRBD1. The junction had 4 bases not matched to a gene; V was cut back by 6 bases and J by 0 bases. The CDR3 is 15 residues long. The germline V gene has CDR1 MGHDK and CDR2 SYGVNS. The CDR3 protein is CASSSRGPNTGELFF. CDR3 bases: TGTGCCAGCAGCTCAAGGGGGCCGAACACCGGGGAGCTGTTTTTT.

This chain's CDR3 is CASSLGTSVTYEQYF. The CDR3 nucleotides are TGTGCCAGCAGCCTAGGGACTAGTGTAACCTACGAGCAGTACTTC. This rearrangement joins TRBV6-5 to TRBJ2-7; 8 bases fit TRBD2. Per germline, CDR1 MNHEY and CDR2 SVGAGI. J gave up 2 bases and V 6 bases, and 9 bases lay outside the gene matches. The CDR3 contains 15 residues.

The chain recombines TRBV2 with TRBJ1-3; no definite D call. The CDR3 spans 14 residues. Germline V gives CDR1 SNHLY, CDR2 FYNNEI. Trimming pared 3 bases from V and 0 bases from J, leaving 6 bases between. The CDR3 DNA is TGTGCCAGCAGTGATATTGTCTCTGGAAACACCATATATTTT. Its translation is CASSDIVSGNTIYF.

The genes are TRBV9 and TRBJ2-1; 13 positions agree with TRBD2. Germline CDR1 SGDLS, CDR2 YYNGEE. The CDR3 spans 17 residues. Trimming at V came to 3 bases and at J to 9 bases, leaving 12 bases not matched to a gene. CDR3 in amino acids: CASSANLGLAGAGEQFF. As DNA, the CDR3 is TGTGCCAGCAGCGCAAACCTCGGACTAGCGGGGGCGGGTGAGCAGTTCTTC.